The 9 T cell receptor beta chains below come from one sample, sequenced in a study of T cell changes during pregnancy in multiple sclerosis. Here immunoSEQ multiplex PCR was the method, and the copy in TCRdb shows in-frame clones only, minus some. The sample holds about 81,000 clones; about 94% are singletons and the top ten take more than 1.1%. The specimen comprised peripheral blood, sampled in the third trimester of pregnancy. The receptor set was obtained from a female donor in good health, enrolled as a control in a pregnancy study.

This clone has just one count. The CDR3 nucleotides read TGTGCCAGTACTGGCCGGGACAGAAACACAGATACGCAGTATTTT. It codes for CASTGRDRNTDTQYF. This sequence joins TRBV19 and TRBJ2-3; 7 bases are shared with TRBD1. Germline CDR1 is LNHDA and CDR2 is SQIVND (reference sequence). The length of the CDR3 is 15 residues. Germline trimming cut 7 bases from V and 2 bases from J; bases unmatched to any gene: 9.

This chain links TRBV18 with TRBJ2-3; TRBD1 matches at 10 bases. The germline V gene encodes CDR1 KGHSH and CDR2 LQKENI. CDR3 length: 16 residues. V dropped 2 bases and J dropped 1; count of bases not matched to a gene: 3. CDR3 sequence: CASSPVGTGGTDTQYF. The CDR3 DNA reads TGTGCCAGCTCACCAGTCGGGACAGGGGGCACAGATACGCAGTATTTT. The full variable domain, completed using reference TRBV18 and TRBJ2-3, is NAGVMQNPRHLVRRRGQEARLRCSPMKGHSHVYWYRQLPEEGLKFMVYLQKENIIDESGMPKERFSAEFPKEGPSILRIQQVVRGDSAAYFCASSPVGTGGTDTQYFGPGTRLTVL.

The V gene is TRBV2, the J gene TRBJ2-1; 8 bases are shared with TRBD1. After removal of 10 bases from V and 7 bases from J, the junction contained 12 bases not matched to a gene. The length of the CDR3 is 14 residues. The germline V gene has CDR1 SNHLY and CDR2 FYNNEI. The CDR3 sequence is CANTLTGGGNEQFF. The CDR3 DNA reads as TGTGCCAACACATTAACAGGGGGTGGTAATGAGCAGTTCTTC.

The gene calls are TRBV5-1 and TRBJ2-3, with 10 bases identical to TRBD2. CDR1 is SGHRS, CDR2 YFSETQ, per germline. J gave up 5 bases and V 0 bases, and 3 bases lay outside the gene matches. The CDR3 covers 15 residues. The CDR3 loop is CASSLGLAGRDTQYF. As DNA, the CDR3 is TGCGCCAGCAGCTTGGGACTAGCGGGTCGAGATACGCAGTATTTT.

J is TRBJ2-7 and V is TRBV5-5; TRBD1 aligns across 7 bases. Germline V gives CDR1 SGHKS, CDR2 YYEKEE (reference sequence). CDR3 length: 15 amino acids. V dropped 0 bases and J dropped 4; count of bases not matched to a gene: 7. This CDR3 is CASSLGPGGDYEQYF. The DNA of the CDR3 is TGTGCCAGCAGCTTGGGACCAGGGGGTGATTACGAGCAGTACTTC. Variable domain in full (rest from reference TRBV5-5 and TRBJ2-7): DAGVTQSPTHLIKTRGQQVTLRCSPISGHKSVSWYQQVLGQGPQFIFQYYEKEERGRGNFPDRFSARQFPNYSSELNVNALLLGDSALYLCASSLGPGGDYEQYFGPGTRLTVT.

The genes are TRBV5-8 and TRBJ1-2; tentative D call: TRBD1 (5 bases). This CDR3 is 14 amino acids long. V was cut by 0 bases and J by 6 bases, with 12 bases left in between. Germline CDR1 SGHTS, CDR2 YDEGEE. The CDR3 bases are TGTGCCAGCAGCTTGGCTCCAGGGCCCCATGGCTACACCTTC. The encoded protein is CASSLAPGPHGYTF.

Points on this clone: Additional DNA sequences in this sample encode the identical CDR3. The chain is built from TRBV28 and TRBJ2-1; no firm D call. The CDR3 consists of 12 residues. CDR1 and CDR2 from the germline V gene are MDHEN and SYDVKM. The germline V and J ends were trimmed by 5 bases and 0 bases, with 2 bases remaining between them. The CDR3 is CASSRSYNEQFF. The CDR3 DNA sequence: TGTGCCAGCAGTCGCTCCTACAATGAGCAGTTCTTC.

The chain's CDR3 is CAVRQGSAGANVLTF. The CDR3, as DNA: TGTGCCGTGAGACAGGGGAGTGCTGGGGCCAACGTCCTGACTTTC. The chain recombines TRBV6-1 with TRBJ2-6, with TRBD1 identical over 8 bases. This CDR3 spans 15 amino acids. The V and J ends lost 11 bases and 2 bases, in that order; junction bases with no gene match: 8. Germline assignment: CDR1 MNHNS and CDR2 SASEGT.

The chain uses TRBV27 and TRBJ1-1, with D possibly matching TRBD1 (5 bases). The germline V and J ends were trimmed by 2 bases and 3 bases, with 10 bases remaining between them. The CDR3 is 14 amino acids. Germline V lookup: CDR1 MNHEY, CDR2 SMNVEV (reference sequence). The CDR3 loop is CASSLSRGDTEAFF. For the CDR3, the DNA is TGTGCCAGCAGTTTAAGTCGGGGGGACACTGAAGCTTTCTTT.